The 21 T cell receptor beta chains below come from one sample, sequenced in a study of blood T cell repertoires in COVID-19. Produced via immunoSEQ multiplex PCR; TCRdb's table is partial and in-frame only. The sample consists of roughly 200,000 clones, 89% of them appearing once. The specimen was PBMCs or T cells enriched from blood (not recorded which). The receptors come from a woman aged 40 to 55 with acute COVID-19.

This chain uses TRBV5-1 with TRBJ1-1, with D possibly being TRBD1 (6 bases). The germline gives CDR1 SGHRS, CDR2 YFSETQ. V was trimmed by 2 bases and J by 1 base, leaving 9 bases between them. The CDR3 is 14 residues long. CDR3 protein: CASSLGQPNTEAFF. The CDR3 coding sequence is TGCGCCAGCAGCTTAGGACAGCCGAACACTGAAGCTTTCTTT.

The V and J genes are TRBV30 and TRBJ2-1; a possible D gene is TRBD2 (6 bases). CDR1 is GTSNPN, CDR2 SVGIG, per germline (reference sequence). Trimming removed 7 bases at V and 4 bases at J, with 14 bases between. The CDR3 totals 13 residues. As DNA, the CDR3 is TGTGCCTCGACTAGTGGGGGGTACAATGAGCAGTTCTTC. It yields the protein CASTSGGYNEQFF.

The chain uses TRBV29-1 and TRBJ2-7; 9 positions agree with TRBD1. V trimming: 6 bases; J trimming: 3 bases; junction bases outside the gene matches: 9. The CDR3 extends over 14 amino acids. CDR1 and CDR2 (germline): SQVTM, ANQGSEA. CDR3 in amino acids: CSVIAGTGNYEQYF. In nucleotides, the CDR3 is TGCAGCGTCATTGCCGGGACAGGGAACTACGAGCAGTACTTC.

The chain joins TRBV6-2 or TRBV6-3 to TRBJ2-3; 9 nucleotides line up with TRBD2. Germline V lookup: CDR1 MNHEY, CDR2 SVGEGT. V lost 0 bases to trimming and J lost 4 bases; unmatched junction nucleotides: 8. The CDR3 consists of 17 residues. CDR3 region: CASSYSGLAGFPDTQYF. CDR3 sequence (DNA): TGTGCCAGCAGTTACTCAGGGCTAGCGGGATTCCCAGATACGCAGTATTTT.

Only a few counts were recorded for this clone. The rearrangement uses TRBV6-1 and TRBJ2-7; possible D gene TRBD1, 7 bases. The ends were cut back, 3 bases at V and 2 bases at J, with 14 bases in the middle. CDR1 is MNHNS, CDR2 SASEGT, per germline. The CDR3 has 15 amino acids. The CDR3: CASSEGGQLPYEQYF. The CDR3 region has the DNA TGTGCCAGCAGTGAGGGGGGACAGCTACCCTACGAGCAGTACTTC.

The chain couples TRBV4-3 to TRBJ2-6; 10 bases are shared with TRBD2. Germline loops: CDR1 LGHNA, CDR2 YSLEER. The J segment lost 0 bases and the V segment lost 4 bases, leaving 3 bases of the junction unmatched. The CDR3 runs 17 residues. The CDR3 protein is CASSLGTSVSGANVLTF. DNA of the CDR3: TGCGCCAGCAGCCTCGGGACTAGCGTCTCTGGGGCCAACGTCCTGACTTTC.

The table lists this clone with a count of one. The chain joins TRBV30 to TRBJ1-1; D is unclear. This CDR3 comprises 11 residues. The V end lost 1 base, the J end lost 5 bases, and 5 bases lay between the germline ends. Germline V gene data show CDR1 as GTSNPN and CDR2 as SVGIG (reference sequence). CDR3 nucleotides: TGTGCCTGGAGTGCAGTTACTGAAGCTTTCTTT. It yields the protein CAWSAVTEAFF.

The DNA for the CDR3 is TGTGCCAGCAGCTTAGGGCAGATAAACTACGAGCAGTACTTC. The encoded protein is CASSLGQINYEQYF. The chain has TRBV11-2 and TRBJ2-7; D is unclear. This CDR3 is built from 14 residues. Germline values: CDR1 SGHAT, CDR2 FQNNGV. V lost 1 base, J lost 3 bases, and 10 bases lay in between.

This clone turned up a few times. This rearrangement joins TRBV3-1 (or the pseudogene TRBV3-2) to TRBJ2-2, with 12 nucleotides matching TRBD2. CDR3 length: 17 amino acids. V shed 4 bases and J 3 bases; nucleotides not matched to a gene: 6. CDR1 is LGHDT and CDR2 is YNNKEL in the germline V gene (reference sequence). The CDR3 bases are TGTGCCAGCAGCCGAACTAGCGGGGGGTCTTACACCGGGGAGCTGTTTTTT. This sequence encodes CASSRTSGGSYTGELFF.

Only one count was recorded for this clone. J is TRBJ2-3 and V is TRBV24-1; TRBD1 matches at 7 bases. V shed 3 bases, J shed 6 bases, and the junction held 5 bases outside the gene matches. Per germline, CDR1 KGHDR and CDR2 SFDVKD. The CDR3 loop spans 14 amino acids. In DNA, the CDR3 is TGTGCCACCAGTGATCCCGACAGGGAGGATACGCAGTATTTT. Translated, it gives CATSDPDREDTQYF.

This clone was detected once. This sequence joins TRBV11-2 and TRBJ1-6; 8 nucleotides match TRBD1. CDR3 size: 15 residues. Trimming took 2 bases from V and 8 from J; bases not matched to a gene: 5. CDR1 is SGHAT and CDR2 is FQNNGV in the germline V gene. CDR3 sequence: CASSLRTGGYSPLHF. In DNA, the CDR3 is TGTGCCAGCAGCTTAAGAACAGGGGGATATTCACCCCTCCACTTT.

This clone was detected a few times. This chain connects TRBV3-1 (or the pseudogene TRBV3-2) to TRBJ2-7; a weak D match, TRBD1 (6 bases). This CDR3 contains 14 residues. Germline V gene sequence: CDR1 LGHDT, CDR2 YNNKEL (reference sequence). Trimming cost V 1 base and J 5 bases, with 12 bases left between them. CDR3 sequence: CASSQGWAGDEQYF. CDR3 DNA: TGTGCCAGCAGCCAAGGCTGGGCAGGGGACGAGCAGTACTTC.

The J gene is TRBJ1-6, the V gene TRBV28, with 7 bases aligning to TRBD1. The trim removed 5 bases at V and 6 bases at J, leaving 4 bases unmatched. CDR3 length equals 14 residues. Germline-derived CDR1 and CDR2 are MDHEN and SYDVKM. The CDR3 is CASSPGTANSPLHF. CDR3 bases: TGTGCCAGCAGTCCCGGGACAGCTAATTCACCCCTCCACTTT.

This clone was seen only a few times. The chain is built from TRBV27 and TRBJ1-6; 9 nucleotides match TRBD1. The CDR3 extends over 16 amino acids. Germline-derived CDR1 and CDR2 are MNHEY and SMNVEV (reference sequence). Trimming took 6 bases from V and 8 from J; bases not matched to a gene: 11. CDR3 residues: CASSPARGQGYSPLHF. In nucleotides, the CDR3 is TGTGCCAGCAGCCCTGCGCGGGGACAGGGCTATTCACCCCTCCACTTT.

This clone was seen ten or more times. CDR3: CSVAGTSGGEPGELFF. The CDR3 DNA reads as TGCAGCGTAGCCGGGACTAGCGGGGGTGAACCCGGGGAGCTGTTTTTT. The chain is built from TRBV29-1 and TRBJ2-2; 14 bases map to TRBD2. The CDR3 runs to 16 residues. The V gene's germline CDR1 is SQVTM and CDR2 ANQGSEA. V was clipped by 6 bases and J by 6 bases; unmatched bases: 9.

The chain couples TRBV21-1 to TRBJ1-1; the table's D call, TRBD1, has no DNA check behind it. TRBV21-1 is given as a pseudogene. This CDR3 has 15 residues. CDR3 residues: CASSRPVVPNTEAFF. The CDR3 region has the DNA TGTGCCAGCAGCAGGCCCGTGGTCCCGAACACTGAAGCTTTCTTT.

The chain has TRBV28 and TRBJ2-3; 8 nucleotides agree with TRBD2. Trimming at V came to 6 bases and at J to 1 base, leaving 15 bases not matched to a gene. Germline assignment: CDR1 MDHEN and CDR2 SYDVKM. The CDR3 is 18 residues long. The CDR3, as DNA: TGTGCCAGCAGACCTGACTTACCAGCGGGGGTCGGCACAGATACGCAGTATTTT. Its translation: CASRPDLPAGVGTDTQYF.

J is TRBJ2-2 and V is TRBV6-5, with D possibly matching TRBD1 (5 bases). This CDR3 spans 13 amino acids. V gave up 2 bases and J gave up 6 bases, with 7 bases separating them. Looked up from germline, CDR1 is MNHEY and CDR2 is SVGAGI. The CDR3 DNA is TGTGCCAGCAGTTACCCCAGGGCCGGGGAGCTGTTTTTT. This codes for CASSYPRAGELFF.

The chain carries TRBV24-1 and TRBJ2-5, with 10 nucleotides matching TRBD1. The V and J ends lost 3 bases and 5 bases, in that order; junction bases with no gene match: 8. The length of the CDR3 is 16 residues. In germline, CDR1 is KGHDR, CDR2 SFDVKD. Here the CDR3 reads CATSDATGTGDETQYF. CDR3 nucleotide sequence: TGTGCCACCAGTGATGCCACCGGGACAGGGGACGAGACCCAGTACTTC.

V and J are TRBV4-1 and TRBJ1-1; 7 bases match TRBD1. V lost 1 base, J lost 1 base, and 6 bases stayed unmatched. Germline CDR1 reads MGHRA; CDR2 reads YSYEKL. This CDR3 contains 16 residues. The CDR3 region is CASSQASDRANTEAFF. In nucleotides, the CDR3 is TGCGCCAGCAGCCAAGCCTCCGACAGGGCGAACACTGAAGCTTTCTTT.

The chain carries TRBV2 and TRBJ1-2; D not resolved. The CDR3 length is 12 residues. Germline assignment: CDR1 SNHLY and CDR2 FYNNEI. V lost 3 bases and J 5 bases, leaving 7 bases between the germline ends. This CDR3 reads CASSETPYGYTF. The CDR3 DNA reads TGTGCCAGCAGTGAGACACCTTATGGCTACACCTTC.